This T cell receptor beta chain was identified during a study of spatial heterogeneity in lung cancer (dated by TCRdb to between 2018 and 2021). About the investigation overall: Donors were some 78 patients with early-stage, untreated non-small cell lung cancer from the lung TRACERx cohort. Follow-up PBMC samples were sequenced whenever available, with a median time to follow-up of 2 to 3 years after resection. More beta-chain than alpha-chain transcripts were consistently detected, likely reflecting higher beta-chain transcript abundance. In the raw uncorrected reads, each unique combination of TCR and UMI appeared more than ten times on average. In non-small cell lung cancer, the study made a quantitative comparison of TCR alpha and beta repertoires among multiple tumor regions, matched nontumor lung and blood. TCR repertoire features were related to nonsynonymous mutation counts determined by whole-exome sequencing of tumor tissue. At surgery, 200 or so tumor regions, roughly 62 matched nontumor lung samples and 56 PBMC samples were TCR-sequenced for both alpha and beta chains. The paper as a whole reports these results and caveats: Only roughly 15 patients were included in the comparisons of baseline and follow-up blood repertoires. Ubiquitous expanded tumor TCRs showed up in blood more often at tumor resection than at routine follow-up. Additional single-cell paired TCR alpha and beta sequencing was considered necessary to confirm, at a functional level, the hypothesis that regional TCRs recognize regional mutations.

The sample's time point, from its label and the paper: blood at routine non-recurrence follow-up after resection. Whole RNA extracted from tumor and nontumor lung tissue, or from cryopreserved PBMC samples, was used for TCR sequencing without cell sorting. A patient was chosen for TCR sequencing only when enough RNA was available from at least two tumor regions. This clonotype was counted at least ten times. There is no known antigen for this receptor. Per-base quality was not reported, and no clone a single base away is much larger than it. The library was built by means of 5' RACE. The sequencer listed for this sample is NextSeq 500. In the TCR library protocol, a unique molecular identifier was attached to each TCR cDNA molecule so that PCR and sequencing errors could be corrected. Regarding the original processing steps: Decombinator tools were used for TCR identification, UMI-based error correction and CDR3 extraction. Expanded TCRs were defined as those above a frequency of 2 per 1,000, corresponding to the top 1% of the tumor frequency distribution. Renyi diversity was calculated using the R vegan package after each repertoire was subsampled 100 times to 5,000 TCRs. CDR3 similarity networks were built from amino acid triplet string-kernel similarity, with CDR3s being connected when pairwise similarity was above 0.82. The raw public data were reprocessed by TCRdb itself: fastp quality trimming at Q25, MiXCR clonotype calling, in-frame beta chains only. Each entry is one CDR3 protein sequence, shown with its most common DNA and genes. TCRdb assigned the V and J calls; the authors' analysis was not used. For this sample the table gives about 120,000 distinct CDR3 sequences, of which 12% were detected only once. 16% of the sample comes from the top ten.

The V and J ends are trimmed by 5 bases and 0 bases, leaving 5 bases between them. CDR3 length: 13 amino acids, cysteine to phenylalanine. The sequence is cut down to CDR3 DNA, 39 bases in frame from base 1. The sequencing here drew on PBMCs, taken at follow-up. The clonotype comes from a male donor with early-stage non-small cell lung cancer. This receptor chain uses TRBV12-3 or TRBV12-4 and TRBJ1-5, with an unclear D gene assignment. The nucleotide sequence is TGTGCCAGCAGTAGAGTTAGCAATCAGCCCCAGCATTTT. This gives the protein CASSRVSNQPQHF.